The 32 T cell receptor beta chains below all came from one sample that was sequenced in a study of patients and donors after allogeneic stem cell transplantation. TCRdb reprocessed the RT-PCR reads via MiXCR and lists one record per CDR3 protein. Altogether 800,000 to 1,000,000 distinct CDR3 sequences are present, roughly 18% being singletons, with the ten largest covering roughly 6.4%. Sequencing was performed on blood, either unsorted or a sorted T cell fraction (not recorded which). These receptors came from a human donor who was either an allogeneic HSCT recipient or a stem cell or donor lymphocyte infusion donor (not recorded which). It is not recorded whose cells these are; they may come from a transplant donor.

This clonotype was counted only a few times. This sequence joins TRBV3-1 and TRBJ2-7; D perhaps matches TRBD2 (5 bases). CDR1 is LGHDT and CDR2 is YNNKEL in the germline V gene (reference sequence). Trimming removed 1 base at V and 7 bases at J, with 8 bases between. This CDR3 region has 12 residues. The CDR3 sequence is CASSQARGEQYF. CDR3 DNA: TGTGCCAGCAGCCAAGCCCGGGGAGAGCAGTACTTC.

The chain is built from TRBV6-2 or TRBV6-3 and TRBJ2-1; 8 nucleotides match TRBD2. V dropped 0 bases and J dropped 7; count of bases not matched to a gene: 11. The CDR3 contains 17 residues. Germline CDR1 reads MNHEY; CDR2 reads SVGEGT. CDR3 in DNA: TGTGCCAGCAGTTACTCAGGGCCTGGATTAGCGGGGAATGAGCAGTTCTTC. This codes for CASSYSGPGLAGNEQFF.

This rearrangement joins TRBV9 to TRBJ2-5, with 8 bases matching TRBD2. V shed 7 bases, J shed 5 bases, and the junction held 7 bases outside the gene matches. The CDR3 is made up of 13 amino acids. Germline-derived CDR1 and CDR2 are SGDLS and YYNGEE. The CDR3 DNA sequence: TGTGCCAGCGGGAGCGGGAGTAGGGAGACCCAGTACTTC. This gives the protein CASGSGSRETQYF.

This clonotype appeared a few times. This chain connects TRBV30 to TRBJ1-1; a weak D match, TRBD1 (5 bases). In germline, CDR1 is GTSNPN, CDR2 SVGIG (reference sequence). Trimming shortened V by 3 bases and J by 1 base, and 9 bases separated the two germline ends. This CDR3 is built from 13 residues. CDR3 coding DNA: TGTGCCTGGAGCGCCACAGGGAACACTGAAGCTTTCTTT. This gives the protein CAWSATGNTEAFF.

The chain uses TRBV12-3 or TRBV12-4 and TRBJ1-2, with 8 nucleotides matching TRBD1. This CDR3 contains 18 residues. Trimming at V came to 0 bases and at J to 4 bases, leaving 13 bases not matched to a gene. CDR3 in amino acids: CASSLAFPGGSSPYGYTF. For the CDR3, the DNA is TGTGCCAGCAGTTTAGCGTTTCCAGGGGGCTCTTCCCCCTATGGCTACACCTTC.

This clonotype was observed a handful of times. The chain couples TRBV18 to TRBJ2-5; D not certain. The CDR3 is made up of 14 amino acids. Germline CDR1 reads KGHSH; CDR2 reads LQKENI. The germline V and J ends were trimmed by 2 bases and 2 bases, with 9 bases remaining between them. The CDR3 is CASSPKALQETQYF. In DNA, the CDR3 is TGTGCCAGCTCACCAAAGGCTCTGCAAGAGACCCAGTACTTC. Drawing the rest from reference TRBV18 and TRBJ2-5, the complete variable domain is NAGVMQNPRHLVRRRGQEARLRCSPMKGHSHVYWYRQLPEEGLKFMVYLQKENIIDESGMPKERFSAEFPKEGPSILRIQQVVRGDSAAYFCASSPKALQETQYFGPGTRLLVL.

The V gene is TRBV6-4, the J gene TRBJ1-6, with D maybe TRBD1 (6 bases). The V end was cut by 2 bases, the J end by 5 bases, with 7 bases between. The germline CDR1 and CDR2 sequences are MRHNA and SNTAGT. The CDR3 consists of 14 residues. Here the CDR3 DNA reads TGTGCCAGCAGTGACAGGGGGGATAATTCACCCCTCCACTTT. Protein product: CASSDRGDNSPLHF.

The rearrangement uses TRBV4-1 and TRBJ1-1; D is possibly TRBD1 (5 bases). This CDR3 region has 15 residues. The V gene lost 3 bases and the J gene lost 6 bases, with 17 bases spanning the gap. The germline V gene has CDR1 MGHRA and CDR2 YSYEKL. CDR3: CASSQTQLTVAEAFF. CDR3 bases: TGCGCCAGCAGCCAGACTCAATTGACAGTCGCTGAAGCTTTCTTT.

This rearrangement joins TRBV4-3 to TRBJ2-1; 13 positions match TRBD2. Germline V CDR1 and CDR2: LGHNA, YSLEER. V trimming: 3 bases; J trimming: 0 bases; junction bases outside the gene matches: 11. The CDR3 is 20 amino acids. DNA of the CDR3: TGCGCCAGCAGCCACCGACTAGCGGGGGGCTCCCACAGCTCCTACAATGAGCAGTTCTTC. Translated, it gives CASSHRLAGGSHSSYNEQFF.

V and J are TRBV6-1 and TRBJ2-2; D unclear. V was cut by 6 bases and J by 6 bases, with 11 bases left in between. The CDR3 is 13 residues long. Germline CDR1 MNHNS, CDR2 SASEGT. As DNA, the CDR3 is TGTGCCAGCAGGAGACATCTTGCCGGGGAGCTGTTTTTT. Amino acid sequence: CASRRHLAGELFF.

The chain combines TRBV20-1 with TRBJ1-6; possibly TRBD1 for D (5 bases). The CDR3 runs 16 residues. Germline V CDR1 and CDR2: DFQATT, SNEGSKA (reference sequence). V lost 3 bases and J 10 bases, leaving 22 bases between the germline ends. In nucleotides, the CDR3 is TGCAGTGCTAGTAGCAGATTGGGGCTCCCCGGGTCACCCCTCCACTTT. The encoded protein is CSASSRLGLPGSPLHF.

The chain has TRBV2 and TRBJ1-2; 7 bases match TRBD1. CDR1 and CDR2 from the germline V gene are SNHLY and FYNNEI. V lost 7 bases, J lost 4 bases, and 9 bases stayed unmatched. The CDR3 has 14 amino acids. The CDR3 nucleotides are TGTGCCAGCAACGGACAGGCATCCCTCTATGGCTACACCTTC. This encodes CASNGQASLYGYTF.

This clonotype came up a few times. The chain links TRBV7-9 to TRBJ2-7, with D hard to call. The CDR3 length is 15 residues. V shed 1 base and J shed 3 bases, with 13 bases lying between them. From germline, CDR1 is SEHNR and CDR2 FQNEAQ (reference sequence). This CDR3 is CASSLVSRQGYEQYF. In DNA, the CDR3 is TGTGCCAGCAGCTTAGTCAGTCGCCAAGGCTACGAGCAGTACTTC.

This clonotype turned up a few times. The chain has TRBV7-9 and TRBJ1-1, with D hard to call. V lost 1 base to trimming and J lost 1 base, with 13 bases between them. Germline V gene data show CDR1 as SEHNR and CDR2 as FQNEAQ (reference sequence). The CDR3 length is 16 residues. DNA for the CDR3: TGTGCCAGCAGCTTAGTGTTGCCAGGACCGAACACTGAAGCTTTCTTT. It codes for CASSLVLPGPNTEAFF.

This CDR3 reads CASSYLIPLEAFF. CDR3 nucleotide sequence: TGTGCCAGCAGTTACCTCATACCCCTTGAAGCTTTCTTT. J is TRBJ1-1 and V is TRBV6-2 or TRBV6-3; D not resolved. V was pared by 2 bases and J by 7 bases, with 11 bases between. The CDR3 consists of 13 residues. Per the germline V gene, CDR1 is MNHEY and CDR2 is SVGEGT.

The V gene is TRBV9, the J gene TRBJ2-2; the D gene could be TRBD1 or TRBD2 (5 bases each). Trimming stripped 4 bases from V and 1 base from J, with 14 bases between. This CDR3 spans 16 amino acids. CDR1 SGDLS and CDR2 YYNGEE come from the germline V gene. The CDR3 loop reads CASSPGTKKNTGELFF. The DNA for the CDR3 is TGTGCCAGCAGCCCAGGGACGAAAAAGAACACCGGGGAGCTGTTTTTT.

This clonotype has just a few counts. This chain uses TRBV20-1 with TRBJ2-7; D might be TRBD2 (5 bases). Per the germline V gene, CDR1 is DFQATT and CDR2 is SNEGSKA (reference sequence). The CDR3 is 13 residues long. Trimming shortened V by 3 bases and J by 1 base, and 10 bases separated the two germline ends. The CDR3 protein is CSARRGLSYEQYF. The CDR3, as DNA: TGCAGTGCTAGGCGAGGGCTGTCCTACGAGCAGTACTTC.

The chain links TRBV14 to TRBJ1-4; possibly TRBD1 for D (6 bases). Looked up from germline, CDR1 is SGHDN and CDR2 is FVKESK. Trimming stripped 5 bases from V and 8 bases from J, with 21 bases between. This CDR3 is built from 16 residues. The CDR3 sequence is CASSTYYRALYEKLFF. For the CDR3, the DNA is TGTGCCAGCAGCACCTACTACAGGGCCCTGTACGAAAAACTGTTTTTT.

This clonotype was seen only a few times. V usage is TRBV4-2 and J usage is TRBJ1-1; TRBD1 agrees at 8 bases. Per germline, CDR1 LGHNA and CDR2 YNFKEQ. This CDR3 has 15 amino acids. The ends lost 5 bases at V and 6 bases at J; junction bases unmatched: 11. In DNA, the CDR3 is TGTGCCAGCAGCAACCTACAGGGGGGGTCACCTGAAGCTTTCTTT. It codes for CASSNLQGGSPEAFF.

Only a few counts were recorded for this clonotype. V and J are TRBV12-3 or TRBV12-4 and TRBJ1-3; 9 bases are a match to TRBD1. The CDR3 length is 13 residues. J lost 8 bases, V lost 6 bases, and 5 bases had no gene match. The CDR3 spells CASSRDRGDTIYF. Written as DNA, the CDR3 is TGTGCCAGCAGCCGAGACAGGGGGGACACCATATATTTT.

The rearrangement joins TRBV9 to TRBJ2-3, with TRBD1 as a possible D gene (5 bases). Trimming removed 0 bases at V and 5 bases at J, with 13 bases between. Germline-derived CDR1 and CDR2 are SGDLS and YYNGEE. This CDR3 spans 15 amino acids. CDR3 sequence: CASSVAQTVGDTQYF. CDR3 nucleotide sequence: TGTGCCAGCAGCGTAGCTCAGACAGTTGGAGATACGCAGTATTTT.

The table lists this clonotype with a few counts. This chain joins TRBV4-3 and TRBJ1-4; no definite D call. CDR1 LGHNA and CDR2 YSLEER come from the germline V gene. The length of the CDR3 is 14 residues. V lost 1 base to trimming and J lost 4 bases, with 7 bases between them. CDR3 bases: TGCGCCAGCAGCCAAGCTTTCCTTAATGAAAAACTGTTTTTT. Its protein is CASSQAFLNEKLFF.

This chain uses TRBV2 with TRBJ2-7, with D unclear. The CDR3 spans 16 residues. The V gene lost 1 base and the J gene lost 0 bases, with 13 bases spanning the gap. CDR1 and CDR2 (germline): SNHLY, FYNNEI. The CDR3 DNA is TGTGCCAGCAGTGAAGTTATGGCCCAGAGCTCCTACGAGCAGTACTTC. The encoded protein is CASSEVMAQSSYEQYF.

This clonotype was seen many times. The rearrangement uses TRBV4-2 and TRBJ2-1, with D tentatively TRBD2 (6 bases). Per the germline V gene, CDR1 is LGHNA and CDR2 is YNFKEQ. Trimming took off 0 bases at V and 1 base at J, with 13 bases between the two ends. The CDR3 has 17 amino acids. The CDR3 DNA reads TGTGCCAGCAGCCAAGATGACGGGGGAAGATCCTACAATGAGCAGTTCTTC. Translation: CASSQDDGGRSYNEQFF.

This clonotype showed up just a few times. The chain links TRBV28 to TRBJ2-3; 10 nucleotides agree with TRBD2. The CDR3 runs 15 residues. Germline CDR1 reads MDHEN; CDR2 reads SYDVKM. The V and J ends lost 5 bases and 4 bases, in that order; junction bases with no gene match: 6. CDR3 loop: CASSTSGARSDTQYF. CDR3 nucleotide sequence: TGTGCCAGCAGTACTAGCGGGGCTCGTTCAGATACGCAGTATTTT. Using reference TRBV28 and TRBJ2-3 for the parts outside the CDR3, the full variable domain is DVKVTQSSRYLVKRTGEKVFLECVQDMDHENMFWYRQDPGLGLRLIYFSYDVKMKEKGDIPEGYSVSREKKERFSLILESASTNQTSMYLCASSTSGARSDTQYFGPGTRLTVL.

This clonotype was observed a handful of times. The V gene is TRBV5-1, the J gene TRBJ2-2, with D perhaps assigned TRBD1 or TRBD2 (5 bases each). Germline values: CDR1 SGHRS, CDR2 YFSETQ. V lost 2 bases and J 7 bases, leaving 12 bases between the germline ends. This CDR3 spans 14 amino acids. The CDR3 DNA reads TGCGCCAGCAGCTTCCGGGACGCCGGCGGGGAGCTGTTTTTT. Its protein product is CASSFRDAGGELFF.

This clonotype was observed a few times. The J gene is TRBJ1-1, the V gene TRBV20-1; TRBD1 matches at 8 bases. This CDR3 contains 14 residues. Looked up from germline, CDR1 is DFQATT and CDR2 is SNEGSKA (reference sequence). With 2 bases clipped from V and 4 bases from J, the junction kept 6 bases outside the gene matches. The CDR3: CSARLQGGATEAFF. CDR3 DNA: TGCAGTGCTAGACTACAGGGGGGAGCCACTGAAGCTTTCTTT.

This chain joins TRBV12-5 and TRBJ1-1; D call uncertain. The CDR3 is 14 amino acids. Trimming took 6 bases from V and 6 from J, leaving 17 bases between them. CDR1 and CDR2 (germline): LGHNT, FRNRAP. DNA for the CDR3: TGTGCTAGTGGGAGGAAGGGCGGAGTTGCTGAAGCTTTCTTT. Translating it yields CASGRKGGVAEAFF.

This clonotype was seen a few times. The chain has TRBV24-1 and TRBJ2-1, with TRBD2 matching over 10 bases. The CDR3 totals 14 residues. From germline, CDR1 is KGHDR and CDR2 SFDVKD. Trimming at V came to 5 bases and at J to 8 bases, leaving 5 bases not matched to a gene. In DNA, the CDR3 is TGTGCCACCAGTGGACTAGCGGGTGGTTATGAGCAGTTCTTC. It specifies CATSGLAGGYEQFF.

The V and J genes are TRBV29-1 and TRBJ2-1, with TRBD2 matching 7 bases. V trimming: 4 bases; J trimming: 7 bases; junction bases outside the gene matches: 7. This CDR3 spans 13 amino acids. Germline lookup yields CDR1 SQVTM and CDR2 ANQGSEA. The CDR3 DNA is TGCAGCGTTGGCGCGGGAGTTAAGAATGAGCAGTTCTTC. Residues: CSVGAGVKNEQFF.

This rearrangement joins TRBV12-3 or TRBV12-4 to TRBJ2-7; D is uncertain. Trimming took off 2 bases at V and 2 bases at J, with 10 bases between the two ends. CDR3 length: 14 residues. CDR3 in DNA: TGTGCCAGCAGTTTAATAACTACCCCCTACGAGCAGTACTTC. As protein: CASSLITTPYEQYF.

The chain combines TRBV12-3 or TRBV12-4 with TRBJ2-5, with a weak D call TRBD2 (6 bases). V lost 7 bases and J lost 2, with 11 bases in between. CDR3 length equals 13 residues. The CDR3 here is CASTRSGQETQYF. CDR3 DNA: TGTGCCAGCACCAGAAGCGGGCAAGAGACCCAGTACTTC.